This is a list of T cell receptor beta chains from one sample in a study of cytomegalovirus exposure and HLA in healthy donors. Libraries were prepared by immunoSEQ multiplex PCR; TCRdb keeps only in-frame clonotypes and omits some of them. The repertoire holds about 190,000 clones, with 77% as singletons. The specimen was PBMCs. These receptor sequences come from a woman in her thirties in good health and CMV-seropositive. The CDR3 runs from the conserved cysteine through the conserved F or W. The order of the fields is D gene, clone size, J gene, V gene, CDR3 DNA, CDR3 protein. The D gene is left open where the match is weak. Clone size appears in some rows only: once, few, many, or a class for an expanded clone.

-,-,TRBJ2-1,TRBV6-5,TGTGCCAGCAGTTACCGGGCGGGAAATGGGAATGAGCAGTTCTTC,CASSYRAGNGNEQFF
-,-,TRBJ1-1,TRBV2,TGTGCCAGCAGCGACAGGTACCCCCCGCCCATGAACACTGAAGCTTTCTTT,CASSDRYPPPMNTEAFF
-,-,TRBJ2-2,TRBV20-1,TGCAGTGCTAGTCTAAACGGGGAGCTGTTTTTT,CSASLNGELFF
-,-,TRBJ1-4,TRBV2,TGTGCCAGCAGTGAGTGGAGGAATGAAAAACTGTTTTTT,CASSEWRNEKLFF
-,-,TRBJ1-2,TRBV30,TGTGCCAGTAGGACACCGTCCTCTCTCTATGGCTACACCTTC,CASRTPSSLYGYTF
TRBD1,-,TRBJ1-5,TRBV5-8,TGTGCCAGCAGCTTGGTGGGACAGGGGTACAATCAGCCCCAGCATTTT,CASSLVGQGYNQPQHF
-,-,TRBJ2-2,TRBV6-5,TGTGCCAGCAGTTACCTTACTCATTCTGCCGGGGAGCTGTTTTTT,CASSYLTHSAGELFF
TRBD1,-,TRBJ2-7,TRBV18,TGTGCCAGCTCACCACCCTTAGACAGGGGACGCGAGCAGTACTTC,CASSPPLDRGREQYF
-,once,TRBJ2-3,TRBV5-1,TGCGCCAGCAGCCACGGACTTAACCTCACAGATACGCAGTATTTT,CASSHGLNLTDTQYF
-,few,TRBJ2-7,TRBV20-1,TGCAGTGCTAATAGGGGCGACGAGCAGTACTTC,CSANRGDEQYF
-,-,TRBJ2-5,TRBV10-3,TGTGCCATCAGTACAGGGCCTCAAGAGACCCAGTACTTC,CAISTGPQETQYF
-,-,TRBJ1-3,TRBV4-1,TGCGCCAGCAGCCAAGTTGCAGGGGCTGGAAACACCATATATTTT,CASSQVAGAGNTIYF
-,-,TRBJ2-3,TRBV7-2,TGTGCCAGCAGCTTAAGAGGCGGGGAGACAGATACGCAGTATTTT,CASSLRGGETDTQYF
TRBD1,-,TRBJ1-5,TRBV6-6,TGTGCCAGCAGTCTACAGGGGGCCCGACAGCCCCAGCATTTT,CASSLQGARQPQHF
TRBD1,-,TRBJ2-5,TRBV5-1,TGCGCCAGCAGCATAGACAGGGGGGAGACCCAGTACTTC,CASSIDRGETQYF
-,-,TRBJ2-7,TRBV6-6,TGTGCCAGCACGGGTCCAACAACAGGGATCGAGCAGTACTTC,CASTGPTTGIEQYF
-,-,TRBJ2-7,TRBV10-3,TGTGCCATCAGTGAAGGGGGCTACGAGCAGTACTTC,CAISEGGYEQYF
-,-,TRBJ1-1,TRBV5-6,TGTGCCAGCAGCTTGTTTTCACGGGGAGTCACTGAAGCTTTCTTT,CASSLFSRGVTEAFF
TRBD2,-,TRBJ2-1,TRBV9,TGTGCCAGCAGCGGACTAGCGGGGGGTGGGGACAATGAGCAGTTCTTC,CASSGLAGGGDNEQFF
TRBD1,-,TRBJ2-7,TRBV7-2,TGTGCCAGCAGCTTAGGACCCGGCACAGGGGGTAGCGAGCAGTACTTC,CASSLGPGTGGSEQYF
-,-,TRBJ1-5,TRBV10-3,TGTGCCATCAGTGCGGATCCGCGGGGTCAGCCCCAGCATTTT,CAISADPRGQPQHF
-,once,TRBJ1-6,TRBV30,TGTGCCTGGAACACAGGAACCACATGGAATTCACCCCTCCACTTT,CAWNTGTTWNSPLHF
TRBD2,-,TRBJ2-7,TRBV4-1,TGCGCCAGCAGCCACGGCCCCGGACTAGCTTACGAGCAGTACTTC,CASSHGPGLAYEQYF
TRBD2,-,TRBJ2-5,TRBV7-9,TGTGCCAGCAGCCCTCGGACTAGCGTGGGGGGGACCCAGTACTTC,CASSPRTSVGGTQYF
TRBD2,once,TRBJ2-1,TRBV18,TGTGCCAGCTCACCCCCGGCGGGAGGGCCAAGGGAGTTTAATGAGCAGTTCTTC,CASSPPAGGPREFNEQFF
TRBD1,-,TRBJ2-6,TRBV19,TGTGCCAGTAGTGACAGGGGTCACTCTGGGGCCAACGTCCTGACTTTC,CASSDRGHSGANVLTF
TRBD1,-,TRBJ2-2,TRBV18,TGTGCCAGCTCACCGCCGGACAGGGCCACCGGGGAGCTGTTTTTT,CASSPPDRATGELFF
TRBD1,-,TRBJ1-6,TRBV7-8,TGTGCCAGCAGCTTAGGGCAGGGGGTCTCTTCACCCCTCCACTTT,CASSLGQGVSSPLHF
-,-,TRBJ1-5,TRBV4-1,TGCGCCAGCAGCCTGGGCCCAGGTCAGCCCCAGCATTTT,CASSLGPGQPQHF
TRBD1,-,TRBJ1-1,TRBV30,TGTGCCTGGAGTTGGGGGACAGGTTCTGAAGCTTTCTTT,CAWSWGTGSEAFF
-,-,TRBJ2-2,TRBV4-2,TGTGCCAGCAGCCAAGTGTCAGGGGAAGACCGGGAGCTGTTTTTT,CASSQVSGEDRELFF
TRBD1,few,TRBJ2-7,TRBV5-1,TGCGCCAGCAGCTCCTTAGGGACAGGGGGGGTGAACGAGCAGTACTTC,CASSSLGTGGVNEQYF
-,-,TRBJ2-7,TRBV7-9,TGTGCCAGCAGCTTAGAGGCAGGGAGGCGAAACGAGCAGTACTTC,CASSLEAGRRNEQYF
TRBD2,-,TRBJ2-7,TRBV6-5,TGTGCCAGCAGTTACTCGGGGGGGAGAGGCTCCTACGAGCAGTACTTC,CASSYSGGRGSYEQYF
-,-,TRBJ1-4,TRBV5-1,TGCGCCAGCAGCTTGTCAGGGAATGAAAAACTGTTTTTT,CASSLSGNEKLFF
TRBD2,-,TRBJ2-7,TRBV5-5,TGTGCCAGCAGCCAAGGACTAGCGGGAGGGCAATACGAGCAGTACTTC,CASSQGLAGGQYEQYF
TRBD1,-,TRBJ1-3,TRBV6-5,TGTGCCAGCAGTTCGACAGGGGCCGGAAACACCATATATTTT,CASSSTGAGNTIYF
TRBD1,-,TRBJ1-2,TRBV5-6,TGTGCCAGCAGCGCACAGGGGTCCTATGGCTACACCTTC,CASSAQGSYGYTF
-,few,TRBJ1-2,TRBV28,TGTGCCAGCAGTTTAACAGGGCAGGGCTATGGCTACACCTTC,CASSLTGQGYGYTF
TRBD1,-,TRBJ1-2,TRBV28,TGTGCCAGCAGGGCAGGGGGCTCTAACTATGGCTACACCTTC,CASRAGGSNYGYTF
-,-,TRBJ2-7,TRBV28,TGTGCCAGCAGTCCAGGCTACGAGCAGTACTTC,CASSPGYEQYF
-,-,TRBJ2-2,TRBV5-1,TGCGCCAGCAGCTTGGTTTTATCGGGAGTTACCGGGGAGCTGTTTTTT,CASSLVLSGVTGELFF
TRBD1,-,TRBJ1-1,TRBV19,TGTGCCAGTAGTATCGGGGCAGGGGGGAACACTGAAGCTTTCTTT,CASSIGAGGNTEAFF
TRBD1,-,TRBJ1-6,TRBV30,TGTGCCTGTCCGGGACAGTCGACCTTTTATTCACCCCTCCACTTT,CACPGQSTFYSPLHF
TRBD2,once,TRBJ2-1,TRBV4-1,TGCGCCAGCAGCCACCTACTAGCGGGAGTAACTGAAGCCTACAATGAGCAGTTCTTC,CASSHLLAGVTEAYNEQFF
-,-,TRBJ2-7,TRBV7-2,TGTGCCAGCAGCTCTATCTACGAGCAGTACTTC,CASSSIYEQYF
-,-,TRBJ1-1,TRBV5-1,TGCGCCAGCAGCTTCAGTGTTCCGGGGTTCGCTGAAGCTTTCTTT,CASSFSVPGFAEAFF
-,-,TRBJ1-2,TRBV6-5,TGTGCCAGCAGCGAGAGACAGACAGGCTATGGCTACACCTTC,CASSERQTGYGYTF